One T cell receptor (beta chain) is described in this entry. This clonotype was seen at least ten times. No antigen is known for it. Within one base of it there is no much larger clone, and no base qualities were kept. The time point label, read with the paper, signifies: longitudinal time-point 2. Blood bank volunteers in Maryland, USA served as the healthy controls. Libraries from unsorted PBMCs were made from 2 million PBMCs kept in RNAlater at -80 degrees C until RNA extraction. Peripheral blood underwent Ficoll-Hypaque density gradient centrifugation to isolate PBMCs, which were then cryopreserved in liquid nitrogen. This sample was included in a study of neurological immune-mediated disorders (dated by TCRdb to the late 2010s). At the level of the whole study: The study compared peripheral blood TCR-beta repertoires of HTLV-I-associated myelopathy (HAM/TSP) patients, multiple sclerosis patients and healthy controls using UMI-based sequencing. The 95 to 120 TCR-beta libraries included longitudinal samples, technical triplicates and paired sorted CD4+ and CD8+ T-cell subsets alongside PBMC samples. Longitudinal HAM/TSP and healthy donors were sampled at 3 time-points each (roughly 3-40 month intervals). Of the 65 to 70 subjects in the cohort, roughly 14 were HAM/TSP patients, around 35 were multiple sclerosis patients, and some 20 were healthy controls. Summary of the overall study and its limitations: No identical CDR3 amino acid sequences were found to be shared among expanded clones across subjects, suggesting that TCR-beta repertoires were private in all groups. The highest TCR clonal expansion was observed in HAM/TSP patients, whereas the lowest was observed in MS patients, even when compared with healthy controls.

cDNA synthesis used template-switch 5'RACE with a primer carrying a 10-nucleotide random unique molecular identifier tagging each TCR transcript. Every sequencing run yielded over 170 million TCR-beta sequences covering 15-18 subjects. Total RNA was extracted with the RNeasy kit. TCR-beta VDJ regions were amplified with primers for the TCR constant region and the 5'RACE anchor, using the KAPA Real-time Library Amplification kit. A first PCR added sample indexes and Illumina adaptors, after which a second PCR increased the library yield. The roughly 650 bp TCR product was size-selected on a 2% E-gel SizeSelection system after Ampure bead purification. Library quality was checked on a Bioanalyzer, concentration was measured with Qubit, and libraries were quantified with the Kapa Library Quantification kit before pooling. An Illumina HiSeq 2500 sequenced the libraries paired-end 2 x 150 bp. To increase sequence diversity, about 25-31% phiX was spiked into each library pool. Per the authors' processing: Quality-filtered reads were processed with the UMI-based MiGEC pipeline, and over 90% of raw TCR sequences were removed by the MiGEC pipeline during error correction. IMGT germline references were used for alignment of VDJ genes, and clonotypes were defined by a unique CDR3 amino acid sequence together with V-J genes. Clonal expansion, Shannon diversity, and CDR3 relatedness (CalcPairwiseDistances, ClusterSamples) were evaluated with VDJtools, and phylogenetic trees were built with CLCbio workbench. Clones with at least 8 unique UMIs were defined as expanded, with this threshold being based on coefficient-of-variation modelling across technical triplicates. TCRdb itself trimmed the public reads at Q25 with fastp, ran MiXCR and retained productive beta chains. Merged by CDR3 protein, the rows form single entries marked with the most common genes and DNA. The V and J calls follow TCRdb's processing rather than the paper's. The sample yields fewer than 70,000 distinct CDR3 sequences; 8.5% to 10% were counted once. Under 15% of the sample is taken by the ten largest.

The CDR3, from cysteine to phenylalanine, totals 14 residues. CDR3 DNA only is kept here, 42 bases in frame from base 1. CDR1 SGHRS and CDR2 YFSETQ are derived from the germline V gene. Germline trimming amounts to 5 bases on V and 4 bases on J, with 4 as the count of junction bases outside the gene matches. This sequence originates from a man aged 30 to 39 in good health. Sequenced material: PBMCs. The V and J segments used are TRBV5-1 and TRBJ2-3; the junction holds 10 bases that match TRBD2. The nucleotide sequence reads TGCGCCAGCAGACTAGCGGGATTGGCAGATACGCAGTATTTT. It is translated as CASRLAGLADTQYF.